The rows below give T cell receptor beta chains drawn from one sample of a study of blood T cell repertoires in COVID-19. The table came from immunoSEQ multiplex PCR; TCRdb's copy has only in-frame clones and leaves some out. The sample yields 200,000 to 250,000 clones, around 81% seen once. Sample: peripheral blood. These receptors were taken from a woman aged 60-75 years with acute or convalescent COVID-19. Each CDR3 is given with its conserved first and last residue. A D gene is named only where the DNA matches it firmly. Size tells how often a clone was seen (once, few, many) or the class of an expanded clone, and some rows leave it out.

d_call: TRBD1
clone_size: NA
j_call: TRBJ1-3
v_call: TRBV18
cdr3_aa: CASSQGARTGNTIYF
cdr3_nt: TGTGCCAGCTCACAGGGGGCACGAACGGGAAACACCATATATTTT

d_call: TRBD1
clone_size: NA
j_call: TRBJ2-7
v_call: TRBV4-2
cdr3_aa: CASSPGQGAYEQYF
cdr3_nt: TGTGCCAGCAGCCCTGGACAGGGTGCCTACGAGCAGTACTTC

d_call: NA
clone_size: NA
j_call: TRBJ1-6
v_call: TRBV6-5
cdr3_aa: CASSYSTGDSPLHF
cdr3_nt: TGTGCCAGCAGTTACTCGACGGGGGATTCACCCCTCCACTTT

d_call: TRBD2
clone_size: NA
j_call: TRBJ2-3
v_call: TRBV5-4
cdr3_aa: CASSARTSGGASTQYF
cdr3_nt: TGTGCCAGCAGCGCAAGGACTAGCGGGGGGGCTTCTACGCAGTATTTT

d_call: NA
clone_size: NA
j_call: TRBJ2-2
v_call: TRBV5-4
cdr3_aa: CASSSTAQLGTGELFF
cdr3_nt: TGTGCCAGCAGCTCGACAGCCCAGCTGGGCACCGGGGAGCTGTTTTTT

d_call: NA
clone_size: NA
j_call: TRBJ1-4
v_call: TRBV4-1
cdr3_aa: CASSRGTFEKLFF
cdr3_nt: TGCGCCAGCAGCCGTGGGACATTTGAAAAACTGTTTTTT

d_call: NA
clone_size: once
j_call: TRBJ1-2
v_call: TRBV6-5
cdr3_aa: CATQAGVHYGYTF
cdr3_nt: TGTGCCACCCAGGCGGGGGTCCACTATGGCTACACCTTC

d_call: NA
clone_size: once
j_call: TRBJ1-1
v_call: TRBV6-1
cdr3_aa: CASSEGSWGPEAFF
cdr3_nt: TGTGCCAGCAGTGAGGGGAGTTGGGGGCCTGAAGCTTTCTTT

d_call: TRBD1
clone_size: NA
j_call: TRBJ1-2
v_call: TRBV29-1
cdr3_aa: CSVGHRGGNGYTF
cdr3_nt: TGCAGCGTTGGTCACAGGGGAGGTAACGGCTACACCTTC

d_call: TRBD1
clone_size: NA
j_call: TRBJ1-2
v_call: TRBV23-1
cdr3_aa: CASRGQDDYGYTF
cdr3_nt: TGCGCCAGCAGGGGACAGGACGACTATGGCTACACCTTC

d_call: NA
clone_size: NA
j_call: TRBJ2-3
v_call: TRBV2
cdr3_aa: CASKGDPDTQYF
cdr3_nt: TGTGCCAGCAAGGGGGATCCAGATACGCAGTATTTT

d_call: TRBD1
clone_size: NA
j_call: TRBJ1-6
v_call: TRBV4-2
cdr3_aa: CASSPQTGVIDSPLHF
cdr3_nt: TGTGCCAGCAGCCCCCAGACAGGGGTGATTGATTCACCCCTCCACTTT

d_call: NA
clone_size: NA
j_call: TRBJ1-1
v_call: TRBV5-6
cdr3_aa: CASSLDFPGTDTEAFF
cdr3_nt: TGTGCCAGCAGCTTGGATTTCCCGGGTACGGACACTGAAGCTTTCTTT

d_call: NA
clone_size: NA
j_call: TRBJ1-2
v_call: TRBV6-5
cdr3_aa: CASSREGPDYGYTF
cdr3_nt: TGTGCCAGCAGCCGAGAGGGCCCGGACTATGGCTACACCTTC

d_call: NA
clone_size: NA
j_call: TRBJ2-1
v_call: TRBV5-4
cdr3_aa: CASSTTSSSYNEQFF
cdr3_nt: TGTGCCAGCAGTACGACTAGTAGCTCCTACAATGAGCAGTTCTTC

d_call: NA
clone_size: NA
j_call: TRBJ2-7
v_call: TRBV2
cdr3_aa: CASMANSYEQYF
cdr3_nt: TGTGCCAGCATGGCAAACTCCTACGAGCAGTACTTC

d_call: NA
clone_size: few
j_call: TRBJ2-7
v_call: TRBV27
cdr3_aa: CASSLYGGHYEQYF
cdr3_nt: TGTGCCAGCAGTTTATATGGGGGACACTACGAGCAGTACTTC

d_call: NA
clone_size: NA
j_call: TRBJ1-3
v_call: TRBV20-1
cdr3_aa: CSASPHRGGSGNTIYF
cdr3_nt: TGCAGTGCTAGTCCCCACAGAGGAGGCTCTGGAAACACCATATATTTT

d_call: TRBD1
clone_size: once
j_call: TRBJ2-7
v_call: TRBV5-6
cdr3_aa: CASSPLGTGDYEQYF
cdr3_nt: TGTGCCAGCAGCCCCCTTGGGACAGGAGACTACGAGCAGTACTTC

d_call: NA
clone_size: few
j_call: TRBJ2-3
v_call: TRBV12-3/TRBV12-4
cdr3_aa: CASTQTSTDTQYF
cdr3_nt: TGTGCCAGCACTCAGACTAGCACAGATACGCAGTATTTT

d_call: NA
clone_size: NA
j_call: TRBJ1-5
v_call: TRBV5-8
cdr3_aa: CASSLGGRNQPQHF
cdr3_nt: TGTGCCAGCAGCCTCGGGGGGAGAAATCAGCCCCAGCATTTT

d_call: TRBD2
clone_size: NA
j_call: TRBJ2-1
v_call: TRBV24-1
cdr3_aa: CATSDTSGGSIDEQFF
cdr3_nt: TGTGCCACCAGTGATACTAGCGGGGGCTCGATAGATGAGCAGTTCTTC

d_call: NA
clone_size: few
j_call: TRBJ2-1
v_call: TRBV2
cdr3_aa: CASALARYNEQFF
cdr3_nt: TGTGCCAGCGCCCTAGCTCGGTACAATGAGCAGTTCTTC